This T cell receptor (beta chain) derives from a study of cytomegalovirus exposure and HLA in healthy donors. Study results and limitations: The listing of 150 to 200 TCR beta chains classed them as cytomegalovirus-associated. Confirmation in vitro established that three CMV-associated chains were specific for CMV antigens. Most observed TCR sequences were rare, whereas some public TCRs were detected in many donors.

Turning to this clone: Its cognate antigen is unknown.

Produced via immunoSEQ multiplex PCR; TCRdb's table is partial and in-frame only. The sample holds 200,000 to 250,000 clones, approximately 83% seen once. Germline-derived CDR1 and CDR2 are SQVTM and ANQGSEA. This CDR3 has 13 residues. V was shortened by 5 bases and J by 4 bases, with 12 bases between the two germline ends. Sequencing was done on a sample of PBMCs. The rearrangement uses TRBV29-1 and TRBJ1-5, with D possibly being TRBD1 (6 bases). The TCR was taken from a woman aged 30 to 39 in good health and CMV-seropositive. For the CDR3, the DNA is TGCAGCGTTCAGAGAGGGGGAAATCAGCCCCAGCATTTT. Its translation: CSVQRGGNQPQHF. The variable domain in full, with the rest retrieved from reference TRBV29-1 and TRBJ1-5, is SAVISQKPSRDICQRGTSLTIQCQVDSQVTMMFWYRQQPGQSLTLIATANQGSEATYESGFVIDKFPISRPNLTFSTLTVSNMSPEDSSIYLCSVQRGGNQPQHFGDGTRLSIL.